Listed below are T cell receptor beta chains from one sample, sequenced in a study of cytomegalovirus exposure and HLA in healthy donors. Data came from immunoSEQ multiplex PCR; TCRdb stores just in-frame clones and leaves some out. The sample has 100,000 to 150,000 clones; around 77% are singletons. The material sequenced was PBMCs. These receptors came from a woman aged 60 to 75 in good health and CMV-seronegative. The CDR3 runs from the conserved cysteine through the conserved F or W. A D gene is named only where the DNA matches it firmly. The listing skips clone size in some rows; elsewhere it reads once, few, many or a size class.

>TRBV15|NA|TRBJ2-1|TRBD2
TGTGCCACCAGCAGAGATGATTCGCTAGCGGGGGATGAGCAGTTCTTC
CATSRDDSLAGDEQFF
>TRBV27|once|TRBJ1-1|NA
TGTGCCAGCAGTTTTGGTTCTGCGCACACTGAAGCTTTCTTT
CASSFGSAHTEAFF
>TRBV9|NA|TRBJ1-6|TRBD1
TGTGCCAGCAGCGTGGGACAGGGAAATAATTCACCCCTCCACTTT
CASSVGQGNNSPLHF
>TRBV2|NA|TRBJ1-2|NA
TGTGCCAGCGAAGGACAGATAACTAACTATGGCTACACCTTC
CASEGQITNYGYTF
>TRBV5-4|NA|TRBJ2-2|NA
TGTGCCAGCAGGCTGGGTGGGGGGACCAAGAACACCGGGGAGCTGTTTTTT
CASRLGGGTKNTGELFF
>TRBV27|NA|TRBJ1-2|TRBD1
TGTGCCAGCAGTCCAACAGGGGCAACTAACTATGGCTACACCTTC
CASSPTGATNYGYTF
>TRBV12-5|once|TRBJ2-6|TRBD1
TGTGCTAGTGGTTTGGTACTTGGGACAGGGGAGGCTGGGGCCAACGTCCTGATTTTC
CASGLVLGTGEAGANVLIF
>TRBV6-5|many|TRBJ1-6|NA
TGTGCCAGCAGTTACGGGGGGGCGTACCCCCTCCACTTT
CASSYGGAYPLHF
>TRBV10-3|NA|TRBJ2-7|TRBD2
TGTGCTAGTGCGGGGACTAGCGAGCAGTACTTC
CASAGTSEQYF
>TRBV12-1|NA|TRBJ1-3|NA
TGTGCCAGCAGCTTTGGGTCGGAGGGACGGCTATCCTCTGGAAACACCATATATTTT
CASSFGSEGRLSSGNTIYF
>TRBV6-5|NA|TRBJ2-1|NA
TGTGCCAGCAGCCCCAGATCGGGAAGGACCAATGAGCAGTTCTTC
CASSPRSGRTNEQFF
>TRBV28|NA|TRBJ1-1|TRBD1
TGTGCCAGCAGTTTAGGACAGGGGGCCCAACAAGCTTTCTTT
CASSLGQGAQQAFF
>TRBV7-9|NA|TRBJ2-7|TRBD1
TGTGCCAGCCAACAGGGGAGCGGCGAGCAGTACTTC
CASQQGSGEQYF
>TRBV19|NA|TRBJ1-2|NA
TGTGCCAGCCGAGACAGTCCTCGCTATGGCTACACCTTC
CASRDSPRYGYTF
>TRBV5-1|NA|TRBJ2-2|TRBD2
TGCGCCAGCAGCTTGGGGACTAGCAGTAGAACCGGGGAGCTGTTTTTT
CASSLGTSSRTGELFF
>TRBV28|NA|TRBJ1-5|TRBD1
TGTGCCAGCACCAAGAGGGGGCATAGCAATCAGCCCCAGCATTTT
CASTKRGHSNQPQHF
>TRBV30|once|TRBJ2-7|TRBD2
TGTGCCCTGGGGAAAGCGGGGTCCTACGAGCAGTACTTC
CALGKAGSYEQYF